The 15 T cell receptor beta chains presented below share a single source sample, sequenced in a study of shared clonotypes between healthy human individuals. Repertoires were generated with immunoSEQ multiplex PCR, while TCRdb's copy carries only in-frame clones and drops some. There are 2,500,000 or so clones in the sample; more than 80% occur only once, and 0.14% lies in the top ten. The sequencing sample was made of naive CD4+ T cells sorted from blood. Described subset: CD45RA+ positively selected. Source of these receptors: a young man in good health.

V and J are TRBV5-4 and TRBJ2-1, with TRBD2 identical over 7 bases. The CDR3 sequence is 16 residues long. In germline, CDR1 is SGHNT, CDR2 YYREEE (reference sequence). Trimming at V came to 2 bases and at J to 2 bases, leaving 7 bases not matched to a gene. The CDR3 reads CASSLGTTPTYNEQFF. The CDR3, as DNA: TGTGCCAGCAGCTTAGGGACTACACCAACCTACAATGAGCAGTTCTTC.

The chain uses TRBV30 and TRBJ1-1; TRBD1 is a possible D gene (6 bases). Germline loops: CDR1 GTSNPN, CDR2 SVGIG (reference sequence). This CDR3 has 12 amino acids. V was cut by 7 bases and J by 4 bases, with 13 bases left in between. DNA for the CDR3: TGTGCCTCAGGGGTATTTGGCACTGAAGCTTTCTTT. This sequence encodes CASGVFGTEAFF.

The chain couples TRBV11-2 to TRBJ2-5; TRBD2 is a possible D gene (7 bases). The germline V and J ends were trimmed by 5 bases and 4 bases, with 14 bases remaining between them. Germline V gene data show CDR1 as SGHAT and CDR2 as FQNNGV. This CDR3 comprises 14 residues. CDR3 sequence: CASSIRGGGETQYF. Here the CDR3 DNA reads TGTGCCAGCAGCATACGAGGGGGGGGAGAGACCCAGTACTTC.

The genes are TRBV6-4 and TRBJ1-2; unclear D gene. CDR1 and CDR2 from the germline V gene are MRHNA and SNTAGT. The length of the CDR3 is 11 residues. The V end was cut by 5 bases, the J end by 8 bases, with 9 bases between. For the CDR3, the DNA is TGTGCCAGCAGTCAGCCCGGCGGCTACACCTTC. Amino acid sequence: CASSQPGGYTF.

This clone was found a few times. The CDR3 coding sequence is TGTGCCAGCAGCTTAGACGACAGGAAGAACACTGAAGCTTTCTTT. Its translation is CASSLDDRKNTEAFF. The rearrangement joins TRBV7-9 to TRBJ1-1; tentatively, D is TRBD1 (6 bases). V was trimmed by 1 base and J by 1 base, leaving 10 bases between them. In germline, CDR1 is SEHNR, CDR2 FQNEAQ (reference sequence). The CDR3 extends over 15 amino acids.

The CDR3 sequence: CASSPEGLAYEQYF. CDR3 DNA: TGTGCCAGTAGCCCCGAGGGCTTAGCCTACGAGCAGTACTTC. The rearrangement links TRBV19 to TRBJ2-7, with a weak D call TRBD2 (5 bases). V lost 6 bases and J 2 bases, leaving 14 bases between the germline ends. The CDR3 is 14 amino acids. Germline CDR1 and CDR2: LNHDA and SQIVND (reference sequence).

The chain employs TRBV5-6 and TRBJ1-2, with 8 bases fitting TRBD1. CDR3 length equals 14 residues. Germline V gives CDR1 SGHDT, CDR2 YYEEEE. J was trimmed by 8 bases and V by 3 bases; bases with no gene match: 9. The CDR3 here is CASSSGQGSGGYTF. The CDR3 coding sequence is TGTGCCAGCAGCTCAGGACAGGGATCGGGGGGCTACACCTTC.

On this clone: Different DNA sequences within this sample yield the same CDR3. The CDR3 nucleotides read TGTGCCAGCTCACGAGACAGAAGTAACCAGCCCCAGCATTTT. Translation: CASSRDRSNQPQHF. The chain recombines TRBV18 with TRBJ1-5, with D possibly TRBD1 on 5 matching bases. Germline V gene data show CDR1 as KGHSH and CDR2 as LQKENI. Trimming left V 4 bases short and J 7 bases short, with 14 bases between. There are 14 residues in the CDR3.

The rearrangement uses TRBV6-1 and TRBJ1-4, with D maybe TRBD1 (6 bases). Germline V gene data show CDR1 as MNHNS and CDR2 as SASEGT. V was pared by 9 bases and J by 4 bases, with 18 bases between. The CDR3 runs 15 residues. The CDR3 DNA is TGTGCCAGTAGACCTCGGGACATCAGTAATGAAAAACTGTTTTTT. Its protein product is CASRPRDISNEKLFF.

This chain connects TRBV25-1 to TRBJ2-1, with D perhaps matching TRBD1 or TRBD2 (6 bases each). The ends were cut back, 4 bases at V and 3 bases at J, with 13 bases in the middle. Germline V gives CDR1 MGHDK, CDR2 SYGVNS. This CDR3 is 15 amino acids long. Here the CDR3 DNA reads TGTGCCAGCAGTGTCCGGGGGCCGAACTACAATGAGCAGTTCTTC. Amino acid sequence: CASSVRGPNYNEQFF.

Note on this clone: Different DNA sequences within this sample yield the same CDR3. This chain connects TRBV10-3 to TRBJ1-5; tentatively, D is TRBD1 (5 bases). V lost 3 bases and J 2 bases, leaving 11 bases between the germline ends. Germline V gene data show CDR1 as ENHRY and CDR2 as SYGVKD. The CDR3 sequence is 15 residues long. CDR3 protein: CAISDGQGGNQPQHF. Written as DNA, the CDR3 is TGTGCCATCAGTGACGGCCAGGGAGGCAATCAGCCCCAGCATTTT.

This chain uses TRBV27 with TRBJ2-5; TRBD2 agrees at 11 bases. The trim removed 10 bases at V and 5 bases at J, leaving 6 bases unmatched. CDR1 is MNHEY and CDR2 is SMNVEV in the germline V gene (reference sequence). This CDR3 comprises 13 residues. The chain's CDR3 is CATRLAGSETQYF. CDR3 coding DNA: TGTGCCACTAGACTAGCGGGGTCGGAGACCCAGTACTTC.

This chain joins TRBV10-1 and TRBJ2-3, with 8 positions matching TRBD1. Germline CDR1 WNHNN, CDR2 SYGVQD (reference sequence). This CDR3 contains 15 residues. The V and J ends lost 6 bases and 1 base, in that order; junction bases with no gene match: 6. The CDR3 sequence is CASSQTGVGTDTQYF. The DNA of the CDR3 is TGCGCCAGCAGCCAGACAGGGGTGGGCACAGATACGCAGTATTTT.

This clone occurred once. The chain recombines TRBV4-1 with TRBJ2-3; D assignment may be TRBD1 or TRBD2 (6 bases each). CDR1 is MGHRA, CDR2 YSYEKL, per germline. This CDR3 region has 14 residues. Trimming took 3 bases from V and 1 from J, leaving 8 bases between them. CDR3 amino acids: CASSHGGRTDTQYF. The CDR3 DNA is TGCGCCAGCAGCCACGGGGGCCGCACAGATACGCAGTATTTT.

The chain is built from TRBV5-4 and TRBJ1-4; D not resolved. V lost 0 bases to trimming and J lost 5 bases, with 11 bases between them. Germline V gene sequence: CDR1 SGHNT, CDR2 YYREEE (reference sequence). CDR3 size: 15 residues. The CDR3 nucleotides are TGTGCCAGCAGCTTGGCAACGGACTCCAATGAAAAACTGTTTTTT. It specifies CASSLATDSNEKLFF.